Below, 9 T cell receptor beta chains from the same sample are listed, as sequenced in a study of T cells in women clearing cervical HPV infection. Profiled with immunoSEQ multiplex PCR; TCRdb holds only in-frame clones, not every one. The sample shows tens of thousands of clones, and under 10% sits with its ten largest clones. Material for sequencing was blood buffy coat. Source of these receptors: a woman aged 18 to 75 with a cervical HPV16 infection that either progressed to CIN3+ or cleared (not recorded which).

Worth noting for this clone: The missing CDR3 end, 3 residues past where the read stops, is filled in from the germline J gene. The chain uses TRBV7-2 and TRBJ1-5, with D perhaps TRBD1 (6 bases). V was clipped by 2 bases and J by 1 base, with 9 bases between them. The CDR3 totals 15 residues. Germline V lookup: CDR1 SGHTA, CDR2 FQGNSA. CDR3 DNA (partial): TGTGCCAGCAGCTTACAGGGACAAAGCAATCAGCCC. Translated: CASSLQGQSNQP. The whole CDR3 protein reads CASSLQGQSNQPQHF.

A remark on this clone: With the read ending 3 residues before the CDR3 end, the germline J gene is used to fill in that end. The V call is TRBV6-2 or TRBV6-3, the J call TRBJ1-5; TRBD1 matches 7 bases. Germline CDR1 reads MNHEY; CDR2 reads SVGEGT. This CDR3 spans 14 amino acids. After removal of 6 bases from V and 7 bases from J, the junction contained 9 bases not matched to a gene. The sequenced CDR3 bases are TGTGCCAGCAGCCGCCCGGACAGGTTCCAGCCC. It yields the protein CASSRPDRFQP. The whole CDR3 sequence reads CASSRPDRFQPQHF.

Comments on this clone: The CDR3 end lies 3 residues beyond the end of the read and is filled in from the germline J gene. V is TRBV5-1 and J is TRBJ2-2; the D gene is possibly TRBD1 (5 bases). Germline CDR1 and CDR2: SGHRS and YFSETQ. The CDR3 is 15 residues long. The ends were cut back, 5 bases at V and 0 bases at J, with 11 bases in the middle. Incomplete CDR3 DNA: TGCGCCAGCAGTTACCGACAGCCGAACACCGGGGAG. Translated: CASSYRQPNTGE. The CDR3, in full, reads CASSYRQPNTGELFF.

CDR3 region: CASSFVLDRAGYTF. The part of the CDR3 DNA that was read is TGTGCCAGCAGCTTCGTCTTGGACAGGGCGGGC. The J gene is TRBJ1-2, the V gene TRBV7-8, with 8 bases fitting TRBD1. With the read ending 3 residues before the CDR3 end, the germline J gene is used to fill in that end. In germline, CDR1 is SGHVS, CDR2 FQNEAQ. The CDR3 runs 14 residues.

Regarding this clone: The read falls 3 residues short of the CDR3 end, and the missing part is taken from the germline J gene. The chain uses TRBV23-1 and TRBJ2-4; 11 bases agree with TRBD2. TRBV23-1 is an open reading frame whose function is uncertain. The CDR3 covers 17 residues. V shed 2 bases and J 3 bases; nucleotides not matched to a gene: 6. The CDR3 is CASSQLTSGEGKNIQYF. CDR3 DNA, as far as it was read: TGCGCCAGCAGTCAACTGACTAGCGGGGAAGGCAAAAACATT.

The part of the CDR3 DNA that was read is TGTGCCAGCAGTTTAGGTCTAGCGGGGGGGCGGGAGACC. It translates to CASSLGLAGGRET. The whole CDR3 sequence is CASSLGLAGGRETQYF. The rearrangement uses TRBV12-3 or TRBV12-4 and TRBJ2-5, with 12 bases lining up with TRBD2. The read terminates 3 residues before the CDR3 end, so the remaining end is supplied by the germline J gene. The CDR3 spans 16 residues. V was pared by 1 base and J by 5 bases, with 5 bases of the junction left unmatched.

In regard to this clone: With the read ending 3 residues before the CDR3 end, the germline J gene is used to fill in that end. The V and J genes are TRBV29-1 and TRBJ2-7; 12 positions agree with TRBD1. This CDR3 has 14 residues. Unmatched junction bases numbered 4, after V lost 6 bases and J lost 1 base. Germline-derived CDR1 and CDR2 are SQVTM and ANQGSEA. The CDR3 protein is CSVGDRGRSYEQYF. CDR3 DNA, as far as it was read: TGCAGCGTAGGGGACAGGGGGCGATCCTACGAG.

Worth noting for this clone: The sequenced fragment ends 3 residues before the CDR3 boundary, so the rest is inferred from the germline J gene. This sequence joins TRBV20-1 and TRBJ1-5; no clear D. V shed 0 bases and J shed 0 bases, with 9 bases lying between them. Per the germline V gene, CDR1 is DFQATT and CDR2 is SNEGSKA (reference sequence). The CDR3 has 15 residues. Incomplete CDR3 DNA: TGCAGTGCTAGAGATCTCTCGGTTAGCAATCAGCCC. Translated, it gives CSARDLSVSNQP. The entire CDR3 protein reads CSARDLSVSNQPQHF.

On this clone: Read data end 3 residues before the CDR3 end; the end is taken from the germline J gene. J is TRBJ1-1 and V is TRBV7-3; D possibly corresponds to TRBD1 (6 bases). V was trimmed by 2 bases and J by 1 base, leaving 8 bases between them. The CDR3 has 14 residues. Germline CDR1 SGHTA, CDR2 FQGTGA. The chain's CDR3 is CASSLQGRNTEAFF. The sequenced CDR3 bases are TGTGCCAGCAGCTTACAGGGGCGGAACACTGAA.